A selection of T cell receptor beta chains follows, all from one sample in a study of T cell responses to AZD1222 COVID-19 vaccine. The protocol was immunoSEQ multiplex PCR, while the TCRdb copy is restricted to in-frame clones and leaves out a portion. The profile shows some 140,000 clones, roughly nine tenths of them singletons. Source: peripheral blood, taken 28 days after the second AZD1222 dose. The receptors here all came from an adult who received the AZD1222 COVID-19 vaccine. The CDR3 runs from the conserved cysteine through the conserved F or W. Fields, in order: V gene, J gene, clone size, D gene, CDR3 protein, CDR3 DNA. A D gene is named only where the DNA matches it firmly. Size is stated for part of the rows, as once, few or many counts, or as a class when the clone is expanded.

TRBV30,TRBJ1-5,few,.,CAWSRDSNQPQHF,TGTGCCTGGAGCCGGGACAGCAATCAGCCCCAGCATTTT
TRBV5-1,TRBJ2-7,.,.,CASSSDRPHLSYEQYF,TGCGCCAGCAGTTCCGACAGGCCCCACCTATCCTACGAGCAGTACTTC
TRBV19,TRBJ2-4,.,TRBD2,CASSPKTSLLAKNIQYF,TGTGCCAGTAGTCCTAAGACTAGCCTTCTAGCCAAAAACATTCAGTACTTC
TRBV4-1,TRBJ1-2,.,TRBD1,CASSQEGAGGFPDTF,TGCGCCAGCAGCCAAGAAGGGGCAGGGGGATTTCCAGACACCTTC
TRBV21-1,TRBJ2-6,.,.,CASSPRAPRHSGANVLTF,TGTGCCAGCAGCCCACGGGCCCCTCGCCACTCTGGGGCCAACGTCCTGACTTTC
TRBV6-5,TRBJ1-6,.,.,CASSQLSGNSPLHF,TGTGCCAGCAGCCAACTCTCGGGTAATTCACCCCTCCACTTT
TRBV28,TRBJ1-2,.,.,CASSLDGGAVGNGYTF,TGTGCCAGCAGTTTGGACGGGGGCGCGGTCGGTAATGGCTACACCTTC
TRBV27,TRBJ2-3,.,.,CASSPVGGPYTQYF,TGTGCCAGCAGTCCCGTGGGGGGTCCCTATACGCAGTATTTT
TRBV18,TRBJ1-1,once,.,CASSPRQVGATEAFF,TGTGCCAGCTCACCCCGACAGGTCGGAGCCACTGAAGCTTTCTTT
TRBV7-3,TRBJ2-2,.,TRBD1,CASSQQGSGELFF,TGTGCCAGCAGCCAACAGGGGTCCGGGGAGCTGTTTTTT
TRBV5-4,TRBJ1-6,.,.,CASSPVASSYNSPLHF,TGTGCCAGCAGCCCGGTGGCGAGCTCCTATAATTCACCCCTCCACTTT
TRBV6-5,TRBJ1-1,.,TRBD1,CASSYWDSGLEAFF,TGTGCCAGCAGTTACTGGGACAGTGGATTAGAGGCTTTCTTT
TRBV20-1,TRBJ1-2,.,.,CSAIKGSGYTF,TGCAGTGCCATAAAGGGGTCGGGCTACACCTTC
TRBV11-2,TRBJ1-4,.,.,CASSLRGGNEKLFF,TGTGCCAGCAGCTTACGAGGGGGTAATGAAAAACTGTTTTTT
TRBV5-1,TRBJ2-1,.,.,CASSLEGGSYNEQFF,TGCGCCAGCAGCTTGGAAGGGGGTTCCTACAATGAGCAGTTCTTC
TRBV12-5,TRBJ1-1,many,.,CASGFGEFSEAFF,TGTGCTAGTGGTTTTGGGGAATTCTCTGAAGCTTTCTTT
TRBV4-1,TRBJ1-6,few,.,CASSHSRGGVNSPLHF,TGCGCCAGCAGCCACTCTCGGGGGGGAGTTAATTCACCCCTCCACTTT
TRBV19,TRBJ1-2,.,.,CAAREGRNYGYTF,TGTGCCGCTCGGGAGGGTAGGAACTATGGCTACACCTTC
TRBV7-8,TRBJ2-7,.,.,CASSFGSPNLIYEQYF,TGTGCCAGCAGCTTCGGTTCTCCAAACCTAATATACGAGCAGTACTTC
TRBV14,TRBJ1-2,few,.,CASSQEADLYGYTF,TGTGCCAGCAGCCAAGAGGCAGATCTCTATGGCTACACCTTC
TRBV4-1,TRBJ2-7,.,.,CASSQVGGQLDEQYF,TGCGCCAGCAGCCAAGTGGGGGGACAGTTAGACGAGCAGTACTTC
TRBV6-1,TRBJ2-5,.,TRBD2,CASSEETSGSWRETQYF,TGTGCCAGCAGTGAAGAGACTAGCGGGAGTTGGAGAGAGACCCAGTACTTC
TRBV20-1,TRBJ2-3,.,.,CSAKTYTQYF,TGCAGTGCTAAGACATATACGCAGTATTTT
TRBV2,TRBJ2-2,.,TRBD2,CASTRLAGGTGELFF,TGTGCCAGCACCAGGCTAGCGGGAGGCACCGGGGAGCTGTTTTTT
TRBV6-6,TRBJ1-2,.,.,CASSGSGTSGYTF,TGTGCCAGCAGTGGCTCAGGGACTAGTGGCTACACCTTC
TRBV7-3,TRBJ1-1,.,.,CASSPSGEMNTEAFF,TGTGCCAGCAGCCCCTCTGGGGAAATGAACACTGAAGCTTTCTTT
TRBV2,TRBJ1-2,.,TRBD1,CASRPTGSYGYTF,TGTGCCAGCAGGCCGACAGGGTCGTATGGCTACACCTTC
TRBV4-1,TRBJ1-5,.,.,CASSPYQESNQPQHF,TGCGCCAGCAGCCCATACCAGGAGAGCAATCAGCCCCAGCATTTT
TRBV7-2,TRBJ1-4,few,TRBD1,CASSLLGQGGEKLFF,TGTGCCAGCAGCTTATTGGGACAGGGTGGTGAAAAACTGTTTTTT
TRBV12-5,TRBJ2-7,once,TRBD2,CASGLGLAVYEQYF,TGTGCTAGTGGTCTCGGACTAGCGGTCTACGAGCAGTACTTC
TRBV5-1,TRBJ2-1,.,TRBD2,CASSLVALADYNEQFF,TGCGCCAGCAGCTTGGTAGCCCTAGCGGACTACAATGAGCAGTTCTTC
TRBV6-5,TRBJ2-7,.,.,CASSSGASYEQYF,TGTGCCAGCAGTTCGGGAGCCTCCTACGAGCAGTACTTC
TRBV4-1,TRBJ2-1,.,TRBD2,CASSQGASSGGYNEQFF,TGCGCCAGCAGCCAAGGGGCCTCGTCGGGAGGATACAATGAGCAGTTCTTC
TRBV7-9,TRBJ2-1,few,.,CASSPDNYNEQFF,TGTGCCAGCAGCCCGGACAACTACAATGAGCAGTTCTTC
TRBV7-2,TRBJ2-7,.,.,CASSLSGSGYEQYF,TGTGCCAGCAGCTTAAGCGGATCGGGCTACGAGCAGTACTTC
TRBV10-3,TRBJ1-1,.,.,CAISPGADTEAFF,TGTGCCATCAGTCCGGGGGCGGACACTGAAGCTTTCTTT
TRBV7-2,TRBJ2-1,.,.,CASSLVGPYNEQFF,TGTGCCAGCAGCTTAGTGGGACCCTACAATGAGCAGTTCTTC
TRBV23-1,TRBJ2-1,.,TRBD2,CASSQSERGGQNEQFF,TGCGCCAGCAGTCAATCAGAGCGGGGGGGCCAGAATGAGCAGTTCTTC
TRBV6-5,TRBJ1-2,.,.,CASGLERVRGYTF,TGTGCCAGCGGCCTTGAGAGGGTCCGAGGCTACACCTTC
TRBV6-5,TRBJ1-1,.,TRBD1,CASSYSGQVTEAFF,TGTGCCAGCAGTTACTCGGGACAGGTCACTGAAGCTTTCTTT
TRBV19,TRBJ2-7,.,.,CASRLAFSSYEQYF,TGTGCCAGCCGTTTGGCGTTTAGCTCCTACGAGCAGTACTTC
TRBV30,TRBJ2-2,.,TRBD2,CAWSRGGARTGELFF,TGTGCCTGGAGTCGGGGGGGCGCGAGAACCGGGGAGCTGTTTTTT
TRBV6-2/TRBV6-3,TRBJ1-1,once,TRBD1,CASSGTVEGHTEAFF,TGTGCCAGCAGCGGGACAGTGGAGGGGCACACTGAAGCTTTCTTT